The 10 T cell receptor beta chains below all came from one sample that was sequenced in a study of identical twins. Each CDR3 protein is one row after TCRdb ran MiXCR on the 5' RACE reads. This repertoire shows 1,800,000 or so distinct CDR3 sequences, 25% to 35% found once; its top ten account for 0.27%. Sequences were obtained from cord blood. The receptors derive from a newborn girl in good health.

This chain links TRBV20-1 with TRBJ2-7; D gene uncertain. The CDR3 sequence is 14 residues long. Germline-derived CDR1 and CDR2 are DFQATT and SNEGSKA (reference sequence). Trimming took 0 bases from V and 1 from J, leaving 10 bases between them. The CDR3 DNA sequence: TGCAGTGCTAGAGATCCCCGTATTTCCTACGAGCAGTACTTC. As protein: CSARDPRISYEQYF.

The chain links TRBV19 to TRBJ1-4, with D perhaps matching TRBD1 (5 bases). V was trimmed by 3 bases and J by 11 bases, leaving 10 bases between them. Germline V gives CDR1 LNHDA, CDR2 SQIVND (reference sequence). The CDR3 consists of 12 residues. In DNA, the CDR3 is TGTGCCAGTAGTATTCCAGGGCTGAAACTGTTTTTT. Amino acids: CASSIPGLKLFF.

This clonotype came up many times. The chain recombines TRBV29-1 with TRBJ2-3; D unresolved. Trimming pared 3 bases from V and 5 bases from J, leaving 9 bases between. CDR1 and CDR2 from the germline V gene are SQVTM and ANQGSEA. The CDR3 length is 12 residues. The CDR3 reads CSVEGYRDTQYF. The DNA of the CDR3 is TGCAGCGTTGAGGGCTACCGAGATACGCAGTATTTT.

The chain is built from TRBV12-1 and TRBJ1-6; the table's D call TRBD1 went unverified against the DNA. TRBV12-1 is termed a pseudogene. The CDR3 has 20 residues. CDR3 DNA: TGTGCCAGCAGCTTTGGCCCCAACCGGGCCGATGACTCCTATAATTCACCCCTCCACTTT. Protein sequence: CASSFGPNRADDSYNSPLHF.

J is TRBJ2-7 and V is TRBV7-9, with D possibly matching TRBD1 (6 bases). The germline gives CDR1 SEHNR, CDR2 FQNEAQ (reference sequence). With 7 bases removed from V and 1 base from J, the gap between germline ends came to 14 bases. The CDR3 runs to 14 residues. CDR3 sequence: CASIKTGESYEQYF. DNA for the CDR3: TGTGCCAGCATCAAGACAGGAGAGTCCTACGAGCAGTACTTC.

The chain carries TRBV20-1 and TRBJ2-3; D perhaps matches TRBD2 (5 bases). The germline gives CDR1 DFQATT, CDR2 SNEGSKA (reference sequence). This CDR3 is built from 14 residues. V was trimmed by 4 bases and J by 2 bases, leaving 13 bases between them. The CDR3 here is CSANPIASTDTQYF. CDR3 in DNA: TGCAGTGCTAATCCTATAGCGTCCACAGATACGCAGTATTTT.

CDR3: CASSGGGTTEAFF. The CDR3 DNA follows: TGTGCCAGCAGTGGCGGCGGGACCACTGAAGCTTTCTTT. This chain uses TRBV25-1 with TRBJ1-1; TRBD1 is a possible D gene (5 bases). In germline, CDR1 is MGHDK, CDR2 SYGVNS. The germline V and J ends were trimmed by 4 bases and 4 bases, with 10 bases remaining between them. CDR3 size: 13 residues.

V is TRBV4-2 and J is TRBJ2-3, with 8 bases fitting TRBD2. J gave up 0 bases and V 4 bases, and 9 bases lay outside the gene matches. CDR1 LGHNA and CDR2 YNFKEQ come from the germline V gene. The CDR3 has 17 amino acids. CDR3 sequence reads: CASSLDSGAPSTDTQYF. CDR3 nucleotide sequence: TGTGCCAGCAGCCTTGATAGCGGGGCGCCTAGCACAGATACGCAGTATTTT.

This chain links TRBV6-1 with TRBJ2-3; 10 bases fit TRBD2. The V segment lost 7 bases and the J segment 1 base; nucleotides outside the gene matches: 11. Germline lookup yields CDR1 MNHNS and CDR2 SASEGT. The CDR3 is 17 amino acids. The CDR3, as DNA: TGTGCCAGCAACGGCAAGTCTAGCGGGGGAGGCACAGATACGCAGTATTTT. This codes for CASNGKSSGGGTDTQYF.

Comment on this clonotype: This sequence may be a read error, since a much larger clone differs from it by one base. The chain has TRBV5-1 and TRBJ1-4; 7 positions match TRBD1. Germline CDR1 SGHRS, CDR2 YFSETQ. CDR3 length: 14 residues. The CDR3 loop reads CACSPGQANEKLFF. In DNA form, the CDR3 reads TGCGCCTGCAGCCCAGGACAGGCTAATGAAAAACTGTTTTTT.